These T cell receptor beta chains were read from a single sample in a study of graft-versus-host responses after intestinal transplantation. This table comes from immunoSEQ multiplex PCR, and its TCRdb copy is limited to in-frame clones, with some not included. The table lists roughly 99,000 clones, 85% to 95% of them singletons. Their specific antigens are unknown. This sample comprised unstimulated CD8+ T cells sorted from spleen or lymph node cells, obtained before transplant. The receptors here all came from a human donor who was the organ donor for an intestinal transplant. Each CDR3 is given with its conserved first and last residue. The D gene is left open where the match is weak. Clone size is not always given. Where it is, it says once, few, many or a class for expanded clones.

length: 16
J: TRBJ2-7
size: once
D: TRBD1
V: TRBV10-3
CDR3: CAISKMDRGLPWEQYF
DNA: TGTGCCATCAGCAAGATGGACAGGGGGCTTCCTTGGGAGCAGTACTTC

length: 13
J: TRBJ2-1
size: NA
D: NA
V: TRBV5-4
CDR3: CASSRGHPNEQFF
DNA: TGTGCCAGCAGCAGAGGCCACCCAAATGAGCAGTTCTTC

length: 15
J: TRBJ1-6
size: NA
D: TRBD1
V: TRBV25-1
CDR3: CASRGDRGRFPPLHF
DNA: TGTGCCAGCAGGGGGGACAGGGGTAGATTTCCACCCCTCCACTTT

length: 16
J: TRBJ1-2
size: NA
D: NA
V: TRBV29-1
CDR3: CSVEAEDETFNYGYTF
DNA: TGCAGCGTTGAAGCGGAGGACGAAACTTTTAACTATGGCTACACCTTC

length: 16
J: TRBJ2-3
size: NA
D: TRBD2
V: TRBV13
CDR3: CASSLGQGLAGDTQYF
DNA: TGTGCCAGCAGCTTAGGCCAAGGGCTAGCGGGAGATACGCAGTATTTT

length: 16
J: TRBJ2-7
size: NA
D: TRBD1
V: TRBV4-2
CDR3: CASSQEEGQGRDEQYF
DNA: TGTGCCAGCAGCCAAGAGGAAGGACAGGGAAGGGACGAGCAGTACTTC

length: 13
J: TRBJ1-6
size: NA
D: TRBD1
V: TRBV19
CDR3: CASSRTGVSPLHF
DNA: TGTGCCAGTAGTAGGACAGGGGTTTCACCCCTCCACTTT

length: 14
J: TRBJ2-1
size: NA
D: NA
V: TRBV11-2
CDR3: CASSLVAQRPSQFF
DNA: TGTGCCAGCAGCTTAGTGGCCCAGCGGCCGTCTCAGTTCTTC

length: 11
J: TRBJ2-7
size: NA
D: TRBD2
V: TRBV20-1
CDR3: CSAGTSDEQYF
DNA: TGCAGTGCTGGGACTAGCGACGAGCAGTACTTC

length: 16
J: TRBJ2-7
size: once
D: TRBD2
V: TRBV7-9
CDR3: CASSLLSGGPNYEQYF
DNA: TGTGCCAGCAGCTTACTTAGCGGGGGTCCCAACTACGAGCAGTACTTC

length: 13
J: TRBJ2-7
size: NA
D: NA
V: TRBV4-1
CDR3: CASSHQVTYEQYF
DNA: TGCGCCAGCAGCCATCAGGTGACCTACGAGCAGTACTTC

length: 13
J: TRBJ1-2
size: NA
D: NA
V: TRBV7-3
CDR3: CASSLIGSYGYTF
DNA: TGTGCCAGCAGCTTAATCGGGAGTTATGGCTACACCTTC

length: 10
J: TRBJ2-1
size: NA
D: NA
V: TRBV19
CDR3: CASRAGEQFF
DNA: TGTGCCAGTAGGGCAGGGGAGCAGTTCTTC

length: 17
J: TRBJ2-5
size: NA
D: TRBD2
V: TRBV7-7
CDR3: CASSLEASGGPWETQYF
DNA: TGTGCCAGCAGCCTTGAGGCTAGCGGGGGGCCGTGGGAGACCCAGTACTTC

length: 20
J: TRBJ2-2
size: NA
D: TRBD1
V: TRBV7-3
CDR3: CASSLIPGQGFPSGAGELFF
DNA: TGTGCCAGCAGCTTAATCCCGGGACAGGGTTTCCCCTCAGGCGCCGGGGAGCTGTTTTTT

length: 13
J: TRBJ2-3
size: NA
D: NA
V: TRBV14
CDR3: CASSQGRTDTQYF
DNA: TGTGCCAGCAGCCAAGGTCGGACAGATACGCAGTATTTT

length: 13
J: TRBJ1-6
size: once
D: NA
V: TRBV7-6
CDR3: CASSLGAPGPLHF
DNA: TGTGCCAGCAGCTTAGGGGCGCCGGGGCCCCTCCACTTT

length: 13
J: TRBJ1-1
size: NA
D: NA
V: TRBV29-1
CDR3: CSVERGRDTEAFF
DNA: TGCAGCGTTGAGCGGGGGCGGGACACTGAAGCTTTCTTT

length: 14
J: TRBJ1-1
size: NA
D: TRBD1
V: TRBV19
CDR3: CASSSTGVDTEAFF
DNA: TGTGCCAGTAGTTCTACAGGGGTGGACACTGAAGCTTTCTTT

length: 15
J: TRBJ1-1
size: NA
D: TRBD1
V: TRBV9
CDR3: CASSPTQGRNTEAFF
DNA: TGTGCCAGCAGCCCCACACAGGGGAGGAACACTGAAGCTTTCTTT